This T cell receptor (beta chain) stems from a study of blood T cell repertoires in COVID-19. The length of the CDR3 is 15 residues. Germline CDR1 reads MNHEY; CDR2 reads SVGAGI. V lost 7 bases, J lost 5 bases, and 12 bases stayed unmatched. Enrolled through a virtual design, the participants were between roughly 18 and 90 years of age and came from 24 US areas. Per the original methods: Reference gene primer amplification in the assay estimated nucleated cell counts. Sequenced by immunoSEQ multiplex PCR; TCRdb stores in-frame clones only, minus some. That table supplies the V and J calls and clone size; D and trimming were determined from the DNA. The sample contains some 170,000 clones, roughly 87% of which appear only once.

What was sequenced was PBMCs or T cells enriched from blood (not recorded which). The origin of this receptor is a human donor with acute COVID-19. The donor label of this sample is uncertain. V usage is TRBV6-5 and J usage is TRBJ1-1, with 8 nucleotides matching TRBD1. CDR3 nucleotide sequence: TGTGCCAGCATCAAAGGGGGACAGGCGGGTACTGAAGCTTTCTTT. Translated: CASIKGGQAGTEAFF.